One sample yielded the 15 T cell receptor beta chains listed below, sequenced in a study of graft-versus-host responses after intestinal transplantation. No antigens are known for them. Data came from immunoSEQ multiplex PCR; TCRdb stores just in-frame clones and leaves some out. The data hold 80,000 to 100,000 clones, with approximately 91% observed a single time. The source material was unstimulated CD4+ T cells sorted from spleen or lymph node cells, sampled before intestinal transplant. The receptors stem from a human donor who received an intestinal transplant.

The chain uses TRBV5-6 and TRBJ2-5, with 12 bases fitting TRBD2. V was pared by 0 bases and J by 4 bases, with 1 base of the junction left unmatched. There are 15 residues in the CDR3. CDR1 SGHDT and CDR2 YYEEEE come from the germline V gene. CDR3: CASSLGLAGVETQYF. CDR3 nucleotide sequence: TGTGCCAGCAGCTTGGGACTAGCGGGGGTAGAGACCCAGTACTTC.

The chain is built from TRBV7-8 and TRBJ1-2; TRBD1 agrees at 8 bases. From germline, CDR1 is SGHVS and CDR2 FQNEAQ. V gave up 2 bases and J gave up 9 bases; unmatched junction bases: 14. The CDR3 length is 16 residues. The CDR3 here is CASSLSPDRGPGSYTF. In DNA, the CDR3 is TGTGCCAGCAGCTTAAGCCCCGACAGGGGTCCTGGGAGCTACACCTTC.

CDR3 sequence (DNA): TGTGCCACTGGAAGGGGCCTCAGTAGGGAGACCCAGTACTTC. Translation: CATGRGLSRETQYF. This chain connects TRBV15 to TRBJ2-5; D perhaps matches TRBD1 (5 bases). There are 14 residues in the CDR3. Deletions cut 9 bases from V and 5 bases from J, with 19 bases between. Germline V gene data show CDR1 as LNHNV and CDR2 as YYDKDF (reference sequence).

This clone was observed a single time. V gene TRBV28 combines with J gene TRBJ1-2, with 7 bases fitting TRBD1. Germline CDR1 reads MDHEN; CDR2 reads SYDVKM. The CDR3 runs to 17 residues. Trimming cost V 4 bases and J 2 bases; bases outside gene matches: 13. CDR3 region: CASSSTGVDLKNYGYTF. The CDR3 DNA sequence: TGTGCCAGCAGTTCTACAGGGGTCGACCTAAAGAACTATGGCTACACCTTC.

J is TRBJ2-7 and V is TRBV18, with unresolved D. The V and J ends lost 5 bases and 4 bases respectively, with 6 bases between them. CDR3 length: 11 residues. CDR1 KGHSH and CDR2 LQKENI come from the germline V gene. The CDR3 sequence: CASSEAYEQYF. CDR3 bases: TGTGCCAGCTCAGAGGCTTACGAGCAGTACTTC.

V gene TRBV13 combines with J gene TRBJ2-1; D perhaps matches TRBD1 (6 bases). CDR1 is PRHDT and CDR2 is FYEKMQ in the germline V gene (reference sequence). The CDR3 is 15 residues long. The V and J ends lost 6 bases and 3 bases respectively, with 15 bases between them. This CDR3 is CASSLQGLIYNEQFF. As DNA, the CDR3 is TGTGCCAGCAGTCTACAGGGCCTCATCTACAATGAGCAGTTCTTC.

The chain joins TRBV6-5 to TRBJ1-1; a possible D gene is TRBD1 (5 bases). The germline V gene has CDR1 MNHEY and CDR2 SVGAGI. The ends were cut back, 9 bases at V and 0 bases at J, with 11 bases in the middle. The CDR3 consists of 13 residues. The CDR3 loop reads CASGAGMNTEAFF. In DNA, the CDR3 is TGTGCCAGTGGGGCCGGCATGAACACTGAAGCTTTCTTT.

The chain employs TRBV11-3 and TRBJ2-5; TRBD1 matches 7 bases. CDR1 SGHNT and CDR2 YENEEA come from the germline V gene. The junction had 20 bases not matched to a gene; V was cut back by 5 bases and J by 5 bases. This CDR3 is built from 18 residues. CDR3 in amino acids: CASSPETGLPPFEETQYF. The CDR3 coding sequence is TGTGCCAGCAGCCCAGAGACAGGGTTACCCCCGTTTGAGGAGACCCAGTACTTC.

J is TRBJ2-1 and V is TRBV2; TRBD2 aligns across 12 bases. The CDR3 is 16 amino acids. The trim removed 5 bases at V and 6 bases at J, leaving 8 bases unmatched. The germline gives CDR1 SNHLY, CDR2 FYNNEI. CDR3 DNA: TGTGCCAGCAGTCGGACTAGCGGGGTCCCCGGCAATGAGCAGTTCTTC. It specifies CASSRTSGVPGNEQFF.

The chain recombines TRBV4-1 with TRBJ2-1; 7 nucleotides align to TRBD1. Germline CDR1 is MGHRA and CDR2 is YSYEKL. V gave up 5 bases and J gave up 2 bases; unmatched junction bases: 6. This CDR3 is built from 15 residues. CDR3 sequence: CASSDRDSPYNEQFF. CDR3 nucleotides: TGCGCCAGCAGCGACCGGGACAGCCCCTACAATGAGCAGTTCTTC.

The chain employs TRBV14 and TRBJ2-3, with D hard to call. V dropped 1 base and J dropped 0 bases, with 8 bases sitting between them. The CDR3 is 15 residues long. Germline loops: CDR1 SGHDN, CDR2 FVKESK. The CDR3 region has the DNA TGTGCCAGCAGCCAAGCGTCCCCTAGCACAGATACGCAGTATTTT. Translating gives CASSQASPSTDTQYF. Based on the CDR3 plus reference TRBV14 and TRBJ2-3, the full variable domain is EAGVTQFPSHSVIEKGQTVTLRCDPISGHDNLYWYRRVMGKEIKFLLHFVKESKQDESGMPNNRFLAERTGGTYSTLKVQPAELEDSGVYFCASSQASPSTDTQYFGPGTRLTVL.

This clone has just one count. V usage is TRBV11-1 and J usage is TRBJ2-7; the D gene is possibly TRBD2 (5 bases). There are 16 residues in the CDR3. From germline, CDR1 is SGHAT and CDR2 FQDESV (reference sequence). Trimming removed 0 bases at V and 1 base at J, with 13 bases between. The CDR3 DNA is TGTGCCAGCAGCTTAGCGCCTTCGGGAAATTCCTACGAGCAGTACTTC. Protein: CASSLAPSGNSYEQYF.

The table lists this clone with a count of one. The chain is built from TRBV2 and TRBJ1-2; D unclear. The V gene's germline CDR1 is SNHLY and CDR2 FYNNEI. With 6 bases removed from V and 4 bases from J, the gap between germline ends came to 12 bases. The CDR3 contains 13 residues. The CDR3 bases are TGTGCCAGCAGGGAGGACGGCCCCTATGGCTACACCTTC. The encoded protein is CASREDGPYGYTF.

This clone was found once. The chain is built from TRBV6-1 and TRBJ1-2; 9 bases align to TRBD1. Germline CDR1 is MNHNS and CDR2 is SASEGT. The length of the CDR3 is 14 residues. J lost 4 bases, V lost 8 bases, and 8 bases had no gene match. CDR3 residues: CASGTGSRVYGYTF. The CDR3 nucleotides are TGTGCCAGCGGGACAGGGAGTCGGGTCTATGGCTACACCTTC.

CDR3: CSVGGTDTQYF. In nucleotides, the CDR3 is TGCAGCGTTGGCGGGACAGATACGCAGTATTTT. The rearrangement links TRBV29-1 to TRBJ2-3, with D possibly being TRBD2 (5 bases). The CDR3 spans 11 residues. CDR1 SQVTM and CDR2 ANQGSEA come from the germline V gene. Trimming shortened V by 4 bases and J by 3 bases, and 5 bases separated the two germline ends.